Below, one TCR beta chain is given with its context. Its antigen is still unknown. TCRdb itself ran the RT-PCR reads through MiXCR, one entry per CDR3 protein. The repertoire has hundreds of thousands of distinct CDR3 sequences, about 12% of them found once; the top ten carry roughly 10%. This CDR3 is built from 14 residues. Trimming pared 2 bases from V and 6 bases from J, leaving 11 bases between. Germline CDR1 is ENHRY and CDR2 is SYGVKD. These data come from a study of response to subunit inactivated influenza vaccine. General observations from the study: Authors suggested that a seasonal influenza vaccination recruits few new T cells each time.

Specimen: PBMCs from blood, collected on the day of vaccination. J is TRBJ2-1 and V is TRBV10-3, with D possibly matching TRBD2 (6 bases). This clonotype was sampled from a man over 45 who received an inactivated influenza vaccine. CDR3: CAISEGTRGNEQFF. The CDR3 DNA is TGTGCCATCAGTGAGGGGACTCGGGGCAATGAGCAGTTCTTC.